These 17 T cell receptor beta chains were sequenced from one sample in a study of shared clonotypes between healthy human individuals. TCRdb's table, derived via immunoSEQ multiplex PCR, lists solely in-frame clones and lacks some. The table records about a million clones, around 76% of them present only once. The sequenced sample was memory CD4+ T cells sorted from blood. Subset indicated: CD45RA-negative fraction. The source is a man in his late teens or twenties in good health.

This clone was counted between two and nine times. This sequence joins TRBV2 and TRBJ2-5, with 8 bases that match TRBD1. Germline loops: CDR1 SNHLY, CDR2 FYNNEI. The CDR3 contains 17 residues. The junction had 11 bases not matched to a gene; V was cut back by 2 bases and J by 3 bases. The CDR3: CASSERPRMTGEETQYF. CDR3 sequence (DNA): TGTGCCAGCAGTGAAAGGCCTCGGATGACAGGGGAAGAGACCCAGTACTTC. Full variable domain (remainder filled in from reference TRBV2 and TRBJ2-5): EPEVTQTPSHQVTQMGQEVILRCVPISNHLYFYWYRQILGQKVEFLVSFYNNEISEKSEIFDDQFSVERPDGSNFTLKIRSTKLEDSAMYFCASSERPRMTGEETQYFGPGTRLLVL.

This chain connects TRBV9 to TRBJ2-5; D is unresolved. In germline, CDR1 is SGDLS, CDR2 YYNGEE. The CDR3 extends over 16 amino acids. Trimming removed 3 bases at V and 5 bases at J, with 20 bases between. The CDR3, as DNA: TGTGCCAGCAGCGCAAGGAGTGGGCTGACCTCGGAGACCCAGTACTTC. The encoded protein is CASSARSGLTSETQYF.

This chain links TRBV15 with TRBJ2-2; the D gene is possibly TRBD1 (6 bases). CDR3 length: 15 amino acids. Trimming removed 0 bases at V and 6 bases at J, with 11 bases between. In germline, CDR1 is LNHNV, CDR2 YYDKDF (reference sequence). DNA for the CDR3: TGTGCCACCAGCAGAGATAGGGCAGGGGCCGGGGAGCTGTTTTTT. Protein product: CATSRDRAGAGELFF.

The J gene is TRBJ1-2, the V gene TRBV19; 7 bases fit TRBD1. Germline V lookup: CDR1 LNHDA, CDR2 SQIVND (reference sequence). The CDR3 runs 14 residues. V lost 3 bases, J lost 4 bases, and 5 bases stayed unmatched. The CDR3, as DNA: TGTGCCAGTAGTATGCAGGGGGAGCGCTATGGCTACACCTTC. Protein sequence: CASSMQGERYGYTF.

This rearrangement joins TRBV19 to TRBJ1-1; D remains unclear. Germline V gene sequence: CDR1 LNHDA, CDR2 SQIVND (reference sequence). This CDR3 comprises 13 residues. Trimming removed 6 bases from V and 0 bases from J, with 8 bases in between. CDR3 sequence (DNA): TGTGCCAGTAGGAGGGCTCTGAACACTGAAGCTTTCTTT. Protein product: CASRRALNTEAFF.

The V and J genes are TRBV9 and TRBJ2-3; D is unclear. Trimming pared 4 bases from V and 0 bases from J, leaving 12 bases between. Germline CDR1 SGDLS, CDR2 YYNGEE. This CDR3 contains 15 residues. The DNA for the CDR3 is TGTGCCAGCAGCTCAGAGGCACCTAGCACAGATACGCAGTATTTT. It yields the protein CASSSEAPSTDTQYF. Full variable domain (remainder filled in from reference TRBV9 and TRBJ2-3): DSGVTQTPKHLITATGQRVTLRCSPRSGDLSVYWYQQSLDQGLQFLIQYYNGEERAKGNILERFSAQQFPDLHSELNLSSLELGDSALYFCASSSEAPSTDTQYFGPGTRLTVL.

A word on this clone: Other DNA sequences in the same sample also yield this CDR3. The chain combines TRBV5-1 with TRBJ2-5; 10 nucleotides match TRBD2. This CDR3 has 14 amino acids. With 1 base clipped from V and 5 bases from J, the junction kept 2 bases outside the gene matches. Looked up from germline, CDR1 is SGHRS and CDR2 is YFSETQ. CDR3 sequence reads: CASSLSSGGETQYF. The CDR3 bases are TGCGCCAGCAGCTTGAGTAGCGGGGGGGAGACCCAGTACTTC.

For this clone: Germline and junction disagree at one end, which may indicate a read error. The J gene is TRBJ2-2, the V gene TRBV6-1, with a tentative D call TRBD1 (5 bases). The V gene's germline CDR1 is MNHNS and CDR2 SASEGT. This CDR3 is 17 amino acids long. CDR3 DNA: TGTGCCAGCAGTGAATTGGGCAGGGTGGCGAACTCCGGGGAGCTGTTTTTT. Its protein product is CASSELGRVANSGELFF.

In this sample, this clone turned up a few times. This chain uses TRBV20-1 with TRBJ2-7, with unresolved D. Trimming took off 5 bases at V and 3 bases at J, with 5 bases between the two ends. The length of the CDR3 is 10 residues. The germline V gene has CDR1 DFQATT and CDR2 SNEGSKA (reference sequence). The DNA of the CDR3 is TGCAGTGCTGGGTACTACGAGCAGTACTTC. Protein product: CSAGYYEQYF.

There are many counts of this clone. V gene TRBV5-1 combines with J gene TRBJ2-7, with D maybe TRBD2 (6 bases). Germline loops: CDR1 SGHRS, CDR2 YFSETQ. CDR3 length equals 15 residues. V lost 1 base and J 4 bases, leaving 15 bases between the germline ends. In DNA, the CDR3 is TGCGCCAGCAGCTTGACGCGGGGCGGAGTTTACGAGCAGTACTTC. Translation gives CASSLTRGGVYEQYF.

This clone has more than one count but fewer than ten. The V and J genes are TRBV2 and TRBJ1-5; 7 bases are shared with TRBD1. CDR1 is SNHLY and CDR2 is FYNNEI in the germline V gene. The trim removed 6 bases at V and 0 bases at J, leaving 2 bases unmatched. This CDR3 contains 14 residues. CDR3 nucleotides: TGTGCCAGCAGGGGACAGACTAGCAATCAGCCCCAGCATTTT. Translating gives CASRGQTSNQPQHF.

This clone has a handful of counts. This chain joins TRBV6-4 and TRBJ1-1, with 9 nucleotides matching TRBD1. V dropped 6 bases and J dropped 1; count of bases not matched to a gene: 12. Germline CDR1 reads MRHNA; CDR2 reads SNTAGT. CDR3 size: 17 residues. The DNA for the CDR3 is TGTGCCAGCAGCCAGCTAAAGGGGACAGGGACGAACACTGAAGCTTTCTTT. This gives the protein CASSQLKGTGTNTEAFF.

The chain joins TRBV28 to TRBJ1-5; 10 bases fit TRBD1. This CDR3 is 20 amino acids long. The ends lost 0 bases at V and 3 bases at J; junction bases unmatched: 14. Germline V gene sequence: CDR1 MDHEN, CDR2 SYDVKM. In nucleotides, the CDR3 is TGTGCCAGCAGTTTATGGGCCCGGGACAGGGGAATCCAAACCAATCAGCCCCAGCATTTT. Protein: CASSLWARDRGIQTNQPQHF. The full variable domain, with the rest looked up from reference TRBV28 and TRBJ1-5, is DVKVTQSSRYLVKRTGEKVFLECVQDMDHENMFWYRQDPGLGLRLIYFSYDVKMKEKGDIPEGYSVSREKKERFSLILESASTNQTSMYLCASSLWARDRGIQTNQPQHFGDGTRLSIL.

The chain links TRBV7-8 to TRBJ2-5; 10 nucleotides match TRBD2. The CDR3 sequence is 15 residues long. Germline loops: CDR1 SGHVS, CDR2 FQNEAQ. Trimming cost V 3 bases and J 5 bases; bases outside gene matches: 6. The CDR3: CASSLGTSVSETQYF. CDR3 DNA: TGTGCCAGCAGCTTGGGGACTAGCGTATCGGAGACCCAGTACTTC.

In the case of this clone: A much larger clone differs by one base, so this may be a read error. The chain carries TRBV9 and TRBJ1-2, with a tentative D call TRBD1 (5 bases). The V gene's germline CDR1 is SGDLS and CDR2 YYNGEE. This CDR3 is 14 amino acids long. CDR3 in amino acids: CASNVATDSYGYTF. For the CDR3, the DNA is TGTGCCAGCAACGTAGCGACCGACAGCTATGGCTACACCTTC.

This sequence joins TRBV2 and TRBJ1-1; D unresolved. V lost 2 bases and J 1 base, leaving 11 bases between the germline ends. Germline V gene sequence: CDR1 SNHLY, CDR2 FYNNEI. The CDR3 is 15 residues long. The CDR3: CASSESPDENTEAFF. The CDR3 DNA is TGTGCCAGCAGTGAATCCCCGGACGAGAACACTGAAGCTTTCTTT. Using reference TRBV2 and TRBJ1-1 for the parts outside the CDR3, the full variable domain is EPEVTQTPSHQVTQMGQEVILRCVPISNHLYFYWYRQILGQKVEFLVSFYNNEISEKSEIFDDQFSVERPDGSNFTLKIRSTKLEDSAMYFCASSESPDENTEAFFGQGTRLTVV.

The chain combines TRBV6-1 with TRBJ1-1; no firm D call. Germline CDR1 reads MNHNS; CDR2 reads SASEGT. V gave up 5 bases and J gave up 0 bases, with 10 bases separating them. This CDR3 comprises 14 residues. The CDR3 bases are TGTGCCAGCAGTTTACAGTTACTGAACACTGAAGCTTTCTTT. It encodes CASSLQLLNTEAFF.